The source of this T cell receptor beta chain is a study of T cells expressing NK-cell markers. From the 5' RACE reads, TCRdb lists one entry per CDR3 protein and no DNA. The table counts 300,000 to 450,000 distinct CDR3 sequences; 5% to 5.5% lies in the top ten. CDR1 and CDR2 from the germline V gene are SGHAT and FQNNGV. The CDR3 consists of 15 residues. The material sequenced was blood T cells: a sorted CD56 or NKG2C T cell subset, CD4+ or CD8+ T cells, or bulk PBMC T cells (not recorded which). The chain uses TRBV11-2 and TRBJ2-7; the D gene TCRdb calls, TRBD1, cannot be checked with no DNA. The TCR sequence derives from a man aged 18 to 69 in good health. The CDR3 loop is CASSLVGPPNYEQYF.